These 2 T cell receptor beta chains were sequenced from one sample in a study of T cell responses to AZD1222 COVID-19 vaccine. TCRdb's table, derived via immunoSEQ multiplex PCR, lists solely in-frame clones and lacks some. The repertoire holds roughly 120,000 clones, 80% to 90% seen once, with under 4.5% in the top ten. Sequences were derived from peripheral blood, sampled on day 0 of MenACWY control vaccination. The receptors originated from an adult in good health.

The chain links TRBV9 to TRBJ1-2; D not certain. V shed 3 bases and J shed 2 bases, with 17 bases lying between them. There are 16 residues in the CDR3. Germline V gene data show CDR1 as SGDLS and CDR2 as YYNGEE. CDR3 protein: CASSETSRVGNYGYTF. The CDR3, as DNA: TGTGCCAGCAGCGAGACCTCGAGAGTCGGCAACTATGGCTACACCTTC.

The chain recombines TRBV14 with TRBJ1-2; 7 positions agree with TRBD1. V lost 6 bases, J lost 3 bases, and 4 bases stayed unmatched. CDR3 length: 13 residues. Looked up from germline, CDR1 is SGHDN and CDR2 is FVKESK. This CDR3 reads CASSQGQYYGYTF. CDR3 sequence (DNA): TGTGCCAGCAGTCAGGGACAGTACTATGGCTACACCTTC.